The 27 T cell receptor beta chains below all came from one sample that was sequenced in a study of regulatory T cells in long-lasting Graves disease. Arm-PCR of CDR3 regions and iRepertoire HTBI primers were used to build TCR beta libraries. From the multiplex PCR reads, TCRdb called clonotypes with MiXCR, one entry per CDR3 protein. The table has some 330,000 distinct CDR3 sequences, 10% to 15% seen once. Time point defined: newly diagnosed GD, antithyroid drugs for less than 3 months. The TCR library was made from RNA that had been extracted from PBMCs in TRIzol. The same specimen was also included in a second study, on T cells in Graves' hyperthyroidism and ophthalmopathy.

This material consisted of peripheral blood mononuclear cells (PBMCs), taken at new diagnosis, from a patient treated with antithyroid drugs. All receptors derive from a woman aged 18 to 35 with Graves disease.

This clonotype was counted at least ten times. The rearrangement uses TRBV15 and TRBJ2-7; no definite D call. The CDR3 loop spans 14 amino acids. Trimming removed 1 base at V and 5 bases at J, with 12 bases between. Germline-derived CDR1 and CDR2 are LNHNV and YYDKDF (reference sequence). The CDR3 nucleotides are TGTGCCACCAGCAGAGTAGGTTGGACGAACGAGCAGTACTTC. It translates to CATSRVGWTNEQYF.

This clonotype has just a few counts. The V call is TRBV11-2, the J call TRBJ1-1; 11 bases are a match to TRBD1. The CDR3 covers 17 residues. Germline V gene data show CDR1 as SGHAT and CDR2 as FQNNGV. The trim removed 5 bases at V and 4 bases at J, leaving 12 bases unmatched. The CDR3 spells CASSPGQGGRGFTEAFF. CDR3 coding DNA: TGTGCCAGCAGCCCGGGACAGGGGGGAAGGGGTTTCACTGAAGCTTTCTTT.

The J gene is TRBJ2-1, the V gene TRBV20-1; TRBD1 matches at 8 bases. The CDR3 is 14 residues long. V trimming: 2 bases; J trimming: 10 bases; junction bases outside the gene matches: 10. Looked up from germline, CDR1 is DFQATT and CDR2 is SNEGSKA (reference sequence). CDR3 amino acids: CSARPRRGQGEQFF. CDR3 in DNA: TGCAGTGCTAGACCCCGCAGGGGGCAAGGGGAGCAGTTCTTC.

In regard to this clonotype: A read error is possible here, since a much larger clone lies one base away. This chain connects TRBV20-1 to TRBJ2-7; 10 nucleotides agree with TRBD1. The CDR3 is made up of 15 amino acids. CDR1 DFQATT and CDR2 SNEGSKA come from the germline V gene (reference sequence). The CDR3 DNA reads TGCAGTGCTAGTTCGAGGGACAGGGGAAGGTACGAGCGGTACTTC. This sequence encodes CSASSRDRGRYERYF.

This clonotype was seen ten or more times. The CDR3 sequence is CASSLGQMTAPGYNEQFF. The CDR3 region has the DNA TGTGCCAGCAGCTTAGGCCAGATGACGGCGCCAGGATACAATGAGCAGTTCTTC. The chain couples TRBV11-2 to TRBJ2-1; no firm D call. Trimming pared 1 base from V and 4 bases from J, leaving 20 bases between. The CDR3 consists of 18 residues. Germline V CDR1 and CDR2: SGHAT, FQNNGV. Together with reference TRBV11-2 and TRBJ2-1, the CDR3 gives the full variable domain: EAGVAQSPRYKIIEKRQSVAFWCNPISGHATLYWYQQILGQGPKLLIQFQNNGVVDDSQLPKDRFSAERLKGVDSTLKIQPAKLEDSAVYLCASSLGQMTAPGYNEQFFGPGTRLTVL.

The chain is built from TRBV2 and TRBJ2-2; TRBD2 aligns across 7 bases. CDR3 length equals 15 residues. The J segment lost 6 bases and the V segment lost 6 bases, leaving 10 bases of the junction unmatched. Germline V lookup: CDR1 SNHLY, CDR2 FYNNEI. CDR3 sequence: CASSLSGPGAGELFF. The CDR3 region has the DNA TGTGCCAGCAGCCTTAGCGGGCCGGGGGCCGGGGAGCTGTTTTTT.

This clonotype appeared many times. J is TRBJ1-2 and V is TRBV29-1, with 7 bases that match TRBD1. The J segment lost 7 bases and the V segment lost 7 bases, leaving 6 bases of the junction unmatched. Germline loops: CDR1 SQVTM, CDR2 ANQGSEA. The CDR3 contains 11 residues. CDR3 sequence (DNA): TGCAGCGGTACCAACAGGGGTGGCTACACCTTC. Translation gives CSGTNRGGYTF.

In this sample, this clonotype turned up many times. The chain carries TRBV28 and TRBJ2-7; TRBD1 agrees at 7 bases. V was pared by 5 bases and J by 2 bases, with 9 bases of the junction left unmatched. CDR3 length equals 15 residues. Per the germline V gene, CDR1 is MDHEN and CDR2 is SYDVKM. CDR3 nucleotides: TGTGCCAGCAGTAGACTCCGGGACAGAGCCTACGAGCAGTACTTC. Its translation: CASSRLRDRAYEQYF.

This clonotype occurred many times. The chain carries TRBV2 and TRBJ2-5; tentative D call: TRBD1 (5 bases). V was trimmed by 8 bases and J by 1 base, leaving 17 bases between them. The CDR3 is made up of 15 amino acids. Germline-derived CDR1 and CDR2 are SNHLY and FYNNEI. The CDR3 nucleotides read TGTGCCAGCGTGGCGTCGGCAGGGCTCCAAGAGACCCAGTACTTC. Translation gives CASVASAGLQETQYF.

The CDR3 DNA reads as TGCAGTGCTAGGAAGGGGATCAATTCACCCCTCCACTTT. This sequence encodes CSARKGINSPLHF. This chain links TRBV20-1 with TRBJ1-6, with a weak D call TRBD1 (5 bases). This CDR3 has 13 amino acids. Looked up from germline, CDR1 is DFQATT and CDR2 is SNEGSKA (reference sequence). The V end lost 3 bases, the J end lost 7 bases, and 10 bases lay between the germline ends.

This clonotype was detected only once. This may come from a read error, since a much larger clone is one base off. The J gene is TRBJ2-1, the V gene TRBV6-1; D ambiguous. The germline V gene has CDR1 MNHNS and CDR2 SASEGT. The CDR3 runs to 16 residues. CDR3 protein: CASSERVEYSHNEQFF. The CDR3 DNA follows: TGTGCCAGCAGTGAAAGGGTGGAATACTCCCACAATGAGCAGTTCTTC.

In this sample, this clonotype turned up many times. The V call is TRBV6-9, the J call TRBJ2-1; D might be TRBD1 (5 bases). Germline V gene data show CDR1 as MNHGY and CDR2 as SVAAGI. V shed 4 bases and J shed 4 bases, with 14 bases lying between them. This CDR3 region has 15 residues. The CDR3 bases are TGTGCCAGCAGTTTCTTCTTCGACAGTTACAATGAGCAGTTCTTC. As protein: CASSFFFDSYNEQFF.

This clonotype was recorded at least ten times. The chain employs TRBV5-5 and TRBJ1-2, with D perhaps TRBD1 (5 bases). V was clipped by 4 bases and J by 0 bases, with 37 bases between them. CDR3 size: 23 residues. CDR1 is SGHKS, CDR2 YYEKEE, per germline (reference sequence). CDR3 bases: TGTGCCAGCAGCCCGCCTTCTACCCACAGCGTTGCTGCGGGGATCAGGGCTAACTATGGCTACACCTTC. This encodes CASSPPSTHSVAAGIRANYGYTF.

Concerning this clonotype: A read error is likely, as this CDR3 ends without the conserved phenylalanine or tryptophan. V usage is TRBV5-4 and J usage is TRBJ1-1, with TRBD1 matching 7 bases. CDR1 is SGHNT, CDR2 YYREEE, per germline (reference sequence). V lost 5 bases to trimming and J lost 4 bases; unmatched junction nucleotides: 11. The CDR3 covers 15 residues. DNA of the CDR3: TGTGCCAGCAGTCTAAACAGGGGATACGGCACTGAAGCTTTCTCT. This codes for CASSLNRGYGTEAFS.

This clonotype showed up many times. The chain has TRBV7-9 and TRBJ2-5; possibly TRBD1 for D (5 bases). Germline CDR1 is SEHNR and CDR2 is FQNEAQ (reference sequence). Trimming shortened V by 1 base and J by 1 base, and 16 bases separated the two germline ends. The CDR3 loop spans 17 amino acids. The DNA of the CDR3 is TGTGCCAGCAGCTTAGAGGGGCGTAGAGGCGGCCAAGAGACCCAGTACTTC. Amino acid sequence: CASSLEGRRGGQETQYF.

This clonotype was observed many times. V and J are TRBV11-2 and TRBJ2-5; D is unresolved. Trimming stripped 3 bases from V and 4 bases from J, with 15 bases between. The CDR3 has 15 residues. Germline V gene data show CDR1 as SGHAT and CDR2 as FQNNGV. CDR3 residues: CASSLYRAVRETQYF. The DNA of the CDR3 is TGTGCCAGCAGCTTGTATAGGGCTGTTCGAGAGACCCAGTACTTC.

CDR3 sequence reads: CSVRGSGNTIYF. CDR3 nucleotides: TGCAGCGTGAGGGGGTCTGGAAACACCATATATTTT. V is TRBV29-1 and J is TRBJ1-3; perhaps TRBD1 as D (6 bases). V was trimmed by 6 bases and J by 1 base, leaving 7 bases between them. Germline CDR1 reads SQVTM; CDR2 reads ANQGSEA. The CDR3 extends over 12 amino acids.

Details on this clonotype: The junction shows a germline mismatch at one end, possibly a read error. The V call is TRBV4-3, the J call TRBJ1-2; a possible D gene is TRBD1 (5 bases). The germline V gene has CDR1 LGHNA and CDR2 YSLEER. The CDR3 runs 16 residues. CDR3 sequence: CAGSQGSAGTYYGYTF. CDR3 nucleotides: TGCGCCGGCAGCCAAGGGTCGGCAGGGACCTACTATGGCTACACCTTC.

The V call is TRBV6-9, the J call TRBJ2-4, with D perhaps matching TRBD2 (6 bases). Trimming removed 3 bases from V and 13 bases from J, with 13 bases in between. In germline, CDR1 is MNHGY, CDR2 SVAAGI. The CDR3 runs 12 residues. CDR3 sequence (DNA): TGTGCCAGCAGTTACTATGGCGGGATCCAGTACTTC. It encodes CASSYYGGIQYF.

This clonotype occurred many times. The gene calls are TRBV27 and TRBJ2-1, with 11 nucleotides matching TRBD2. V dropped 7 bases and J dropped 7; count of bases not matched to a gene: 12. This CDR3 contains 16 residues. In germline, CDR1 is MNHEY, CDR2 SMNVEV (reference sequence). The CDR3 DNA sequence: TGTGCCAGCACCACGCGAGTAGCGGGAGGGACTAATGAGCAGTTCTTC. Translation: CASTTRVAGGTNEQFF.

This clonotype was picked up many times. The J gene is TRBJ1-1, the V gene TRBV7-9; TRBD1 agrees at 9 bases. With 5 bases clipped from V and 0 bases from J, the junction kept 1 base outside the gene matches. The CDR3 sequence is 14 residues long. Germline V lookup: CDR1 SEHNR, CDR2 FQNEAQ (reference sequence). The CDR3 loop is CASSRQGVNTEAFF. DNA of the CDR3: TGTGCCAGCAGCAGACAGGGGGTGAACACTGAAGCTTTCTTT.

About this clonotype itself: It is likely a read error, because the conserved phenylalanine at the end of the CDR3 is missing. In DNA form, the CDR3 reads TGTGCCAGCAGTTTAGGGACTAGCGGTGAGCAGTTCCTC. It translates to CASSLGTSGEQFL. The chain recombines TRBV7-2 with TRBJ2-1, with 11 bases fitting TRBD2. Germline V gene data show CDR1 as SGHTA and CDR2 as FQGNSA. CDR3 length: 13 amino acids.

The rearrangement uses TRBV24-1 and TRBJ2-1; D gene uncertain. Germline loops: CDR1 KGHDR, CDR2 SFDVKD. The length of the CDR3 is 11 residues. V was shortened by 6 bases and J by 6 bases, with 5 bases between the two germline ends. The CDR3 DNA follows: TGTGCCACCAGTCTCAGCAATGAGCAGTTCTTC. Its translation is CATSLSNEQFF.

Many counts were recorded for this clonotype. The chain carries TRBV29-1 and TRBJ1-1; D is possibly TRBD1 (6 bases). Germline CDR1 and CDR2: SQVTM and ANQGSEA. This CDR3 spans 10 amino acids. V was clipped by 5 bases and J by 6 bases, with 7 bases between them. This CDR3 reads CSVYRAEAFF. The CDR3 nucleotides are TGCAGCGTTTACAGGGCTGAAGCTTTCTTT.

This clonotype was counted many times. As DNA, the CDR3 is TGTGCCAGCAGCATCCGGGGCCTCAACCTTGGGGCTGAAGCTTTCTTT. It codes for CASSIRGLNLGAEAFF. This sequence joins TRBV7-2 and TRBJ1-1, with D perhaps matching TRBD1 (5 bases). Trimming removed 5 bases at V and 6 bases at J, with 22 bases between. The CDR3 runs to 16 residues. From germline, CDR1 is SGHTA and CDR2 FQGNSA.

The chain is built from TRBV11-2 and TRBJ2-1; 7 nucleotides align to TRBD2. V was clipped by 5 bases and J by 4 bases; unmatched bases: 8. The germline V gene has CDR1 SGHAT and CDR2 FQNNGV. This CDR3 spans 15 amino acids. The CDR3 DNA is TGTGCCAGCAGCCAAGAGGAGCGGGGATACAATGAGCAGTTCTTC. Protein sequence: CASSQEERGYNEQFF.

This clonotype was detected many times. The chain joins TRBV7-9 to TRBJ2-7; possibly TRBD1 or TRBD2 for D (5 bases each). Between the trimmed V and J ends, which lost 2 bases and 0 bases, there was a span of 20 bases. This CDR3 region has 18 residues. Germline CDR1 and CDR2: SEHNR and FQNEAQ (reference sequence). In DNA form, the CDR3 reads TGTGCCAGCAGCTTAACCCCAGTGGGCTTGGGGGTCTCCTACGAGCAGTACTTC. It translates to CASSLTPVGLGVSYEQYF.